One and the same sample provided the 5 T cell receptor beta chains below, sequenced in a study of cytomegalovirus exposure and HLA in healthy donors. Using immunoSEQ multiplex PCR, the repertoire was profiled, and TCRdb retains in-frame clones only, with some absent. The repertoire holds 85,000 to 90,000 clones, with approximately 96% as singletons. The material sequenced was PBMCs. Every receptor here comes from a young man in good health and CMV-seronegative.

The genes are TRBV20-1 and TRBJ2-5; TRBD1 aligns across 8 bases. Trimming took 5 bases from V and 4 from J; bases not matched to a gene: 0. CDR3 size: 11 residues. Germline values: CDR1 DFQATT, CDR2 SNEGSKA (reference sequence). CDR3 amino acids: CSADRGETQYF. CDR3 coding DNA: TGCAGTGCTGACAGGGGAGAGACCCAGTACTTC.

CDR3 region: CASSPFAARGGGLPEQYF. The CDR3 region has the DNA TGTGCCAGCAGCCCCTTTGCCGCGCGGGGGGGCGGTCTCCCCGAGCAGTACTTC. The rearrangement uses TRBV5-8 and TRBJ2-7; 9 nucleotides align to TRBD2. Germline trimming cut 4 bases from V and 6 bases from J; bases unmatched to any gene: 20. The CDR3 sequence is 18 residues long. CDR1 and CDR2 from the germline V gene are SGHTS and YDEGEE.

The chain carries TRBV4-1 and TRBJ2-7; TRBD1 matches at 7 bases. The CDR3 spans 18 residues. Germline CDR1 MGHRA, CDR2 YSYEKL. V lost 4 bases, J lost 3 bases, and 18 bases stayed unmatched. This CDR3 reads CASSLLLPTGNFFYEQYF. The CDR3 DNA follows: TGCGCCAGCAGCCTTCTACTTCCGACAGGGAACTTCTTCTACGAGCAGTACTTC.

This clone was picked up a small number of times. The chain has TRBV19 and TRBJ1-4; 9 bases align to TRBD1. J gave up 6 bases and V 5 bases, and 10 bases lay outside the gene matches. Germline lookup yields CDR1 LNHDA and CDR2 SQIVND (reference sequence). The CDR3 is 16 amino acids. CDR3 DNA: TGTGCCAGTAGTCTGGGACAGGGCGGCCTTCATGAAAAACTGTTTTTT. Protein: CASSLGQGGLHEKLFF.

In its sample, this clone was seen once. This rearrangement joins TRBV7-8 to TRBJ2-2; 7 bases map to TRBD1. The CDR3 is 14 residues long. Germline CDR1 and CDR2: SGHVS and FQNEAQ. Trimming cost V 5 bases and J 7 bases; bases outside gene matches: 7. CDR3 residues: CASSGRQGGGELFF. CDR3 bases: TGTGCCAGCAGCGGACGACAGGGTGGCGGGGAGCTGTTTTTT.